The clone carrying this T cell receptor (beta chain) appeared a few times. This sample stems from a study of blood T cell repertoires in COVID-19. The overall study: Italy, Spain and the United States were the sources of the convalescent and acute COVID-19 samples. PBMCs, B-cell-depleted T cells, or T cells provided the cDNA or gDNA that made up the material.

The participants were between roughly 18 and 89 years old and came from roughly 25 US areas. Original handling: Cell counts per sample came from amplifying reference gene primers. Sequenced by immunoSEQ multiplex PCR; TCRdb stores in-frame clones only, minus some. Clonal size and the V and J genes are those of that table, whereas D and trimming came from the DNA. Of roughly 130,000 clones in the sample, 84% were seen once. The source of this sequence is a man in his forties with acute COVID-19. The specimen sequenced was PBMCs or T cells enriched from blood (not recorded which).

The CDR3 DNA sequence: TGTGCCAGCAGCTTAGGGGGACTAGCGGGGAAATTGAACACCGGGGAGCTGTTTTTT. It codes for CASSLGGLAGKLNTGELFF. The chain has TRBV7-8 and TRBJ2-2; 13 positions agree with TRBD2. This CDR3 is built from 19 residues. Trimming at V came to 1 base and at J to 1 base, leaving 6 bases not matched to a gene. The germline V gene encodes CDR1 SGHVS and CDR2 FQNEAQ.